Each of the 17 T cell receptor beta chains below was sequenced from the same sample in a study of vaccination and CD4 T cells after COVID-19. Indicated treatment: roughly nine-day PBMC culture with coronavirus spike peptide pools or control peptides (ViraFEST assay). The Oncomine TCR Beta short-read assay was applied to DNA of cultured CD4+ T cells. TCRdb re-called the PCR reads through MiXCR, storing one row per CDR3 protein. Of thousands of distinct CDR3 sequences in the sample, 40% are singletons; the top ten hold around a third. Their specific antigens are unknown. Input material: CD4+ T cells from blood, cultured in vitro. Receptors originate from a human donor who had recovered from COVID-19.

This sequence joins TRBV5-1 and TRBJ1-1; D ambiguous. The CDR3 sequence is 14 residues long. Trimming removed 1 base at V and 5 bases at J, with 12 bases between. The germline CDR1 and CDR2 sequences are SGHRS and YFSETQ. The CDR3 DNA sequence: TGCGCCAGCAGCTTGTCTGGGGTACGGACTGAAGCTTTCTTT. It yields the protein CASSLSGVRTEAFF.

The V call is TRBV9, the J call TRBJ2-2; 7 bases are shared with TRBD1. Trimming took 2 bases from V and 2 from J; bases not matched to a gene: 3. Germline V gene data show CDR1 as SGDLS and CDR2 as YYNGEE. This CDR3 spans 15 amino acids. CDR3 protein: CASSVTGFNTGELFF. CDR3 nucleotide sequence: TGTGCCAGCAGCGTGACAGGGTTTAACACCGGGGAGCTGTTTTTT.

By share of the sample, this clonotype is medium-sized. The chain recombines TRBV19 with TRBJ1-3; D perhaps matches TRBD1 (6 bases). Germline-derived CDR1 and CDR2 are LNHDA and SQIVND (reference sequence). The length of the CDR3 is 13 residues. Trimming stripped 8 bases from V and 1 base from J, with 9 bases between. This chain's CDR3 is CASHRDSGNTIYF. The CDR3 DNA follows: TGTGCCAGTCACAGGGATTCTGGAAACACCATATATTTT.

The table lists this clonotype with a few counts. The chain joins TRBV20-1 to TRBJ1-1; D unclear. V was pared by 4 bases and J by 4 bases, with 25 bases between. CDR3 length: 17 residues. Germline V lookup: CDR1 DFQATT, CDR2 SNEGSKA (reference sequence). The CDR3 is CSATVLSLGIGSTEAFF. CDR3 DNA: TGCAGTGCTACGGTTCTCTCCCTGGGGATCGGGAGCACTGAAGCTTTCTTT.

V is TRBV7-9 and J is TRBJ1-3, with D unclear. Germline CDR1 and CDR2: SEHNR and FQNEAQ (reference sequence). Trimming left V 1 base short and J 1 base short, with 8 bases between. This CDR3 comprises 15 residues. The CDR3, as DNA: TGTGCCAGCAGCTTAGGTGGCAGATCTGGAAACACCATATATTTT. It translates to CASSLGGRSGNTIYF.

This clonotype was counted a few times. This chain connects TRBV2 to TRBJ1-2, with 7 bases identical to TRBD1. CDR1 SNHLY and CDR2 FYNNEI come from the germline V gene. This CDR3 has 13 residues. The V gene end was trimmed by 7 bases and the J gene end by 8 bases; junction bases not matched to a gene: 10. The CDR3 nucleotides read TGTGCCAGCACTATCGACAGGGTGGGAGGCTACACCTTC. Its translation is CASTIDRVGGYTF.

This clonotype was observed a few times. This chain connects TRBV20-1 to TRBJ1-2, with 8 bases lining up with TRBD1. Germline CDR1 and CDR2: DFQATT and SNEGSKA (reference sequence). CDR3 size: 12 residues. V lost 6 bases and J lost 1; bases outside the gene matches: 1. As DNA, the CDR3 is TGCAGTGCCGGACAGGGTAACTATGGCTACACCTTC. Encoded protein: CSAGQGNYGYTF.

V is TRBV2 and J is TRBJ2-2; a weak D match, TRBD2 (6 bases). The CDR3 sequence is 16 residues long. V was cut by 1 base and J by 1 base, with 10 bases left in between. Germline CDR1 SNHLY, CDR2 FYNNEI. This chain's CDR3 is CASSEGLRGNTGELFF. CDR3 coding DNA: TGTGCCAGCAGTGAAGGATTGCGGGGGAACACCGGGGAGCTGTTTTTT.

This clonotype showed up just a few times. V is TRBV20-1 and J is TRBJ2-3; 8 nucleotides line up with TRBD1. CDR1 and CDR2 from the germline V gene are DFQATT and SNEGSKA (reference sequence). The trim removed 5 bases at V and 2 bases at J, leaving 9 bases unmatched. This CDR3 region has 15 residues. CDR3 amino acids: CSASSDRENTDTQYF. DNA of the CDR3: TGCAGTGCTTCCTCGGACAGGGAGAACACAGATACGCAGTATTTT.

This clonotype is large (0.1 to 1%) within its sample. The chain employs TRBV2 and TRBJ1-1, with D maybe TRBD1 (5 bases). CDR1 and CDR2 from the germline V gene are SNHLY and FYNNEI. The CDR3 extends over 15 amino acids. V lost 5 bases, J lost 6 bases, and 19 bases lay in between. CDR3 DNA: TGTGCCAGCAGTTATACCCGAGAGGGGAATGCTGAAGCTTTCTTT. As protein: CASSYTREGNAEAFF.

This clonotype was seen only a few times. The rearrangement joins TRBV5-1 to TRBJ1-2; D gene uncertain. Looked up from germline, CDR1 is SGHRS and CDR2 is YFSETQ. V dropped 0 bases and J dropped 7 bases, with 7 bases sitting between them. The CDR3 length is 12 residues. CDR3 DNA sequence: TGCGCCAGCAGCTTGGACGCAAGTGGCTACACCTTC. It translates to CASSLDASGYTF. Filled out from reference TRBV5-1 and TRBJ1-2, the complete variable domain reads KAGVTQTPRYLIKTRGQQVTLSCSPISGHRSVSWYQQTPGQGLQFLFEYFSETQRNKGNFPGRFSGRQFSNSRSEMNVSTLELGDSALYLCASSLDASGYTFGSGTRLTVV.

In its sample, this clonotype was seen a few times. The CDR3 loop reads CASSYAGGGEQYF. The CDR3 DNA is TGTGCCAGCAGTTACGCCGGGGGGGGCGAGCAGTACTTC. J is TRBJ2-7 and V is TRBV6-2 or TRBV6-3, with 8 nucleotides matching TRBD2. The CDR3 sequence is 13 residues long. J was trimmed by 6 bases and V by 2 bases; bases with no gene match: 3. Germline CDR1 reads MNHEY; CDR2 reads SVGEGT.

This clonotype was seen a few times. The chain combines TRBV2 with TRBJ1-5; no clear D. V shed 2 bases and J shed 1 base, with 6 bases lying between them. Germline CDR1 reads SNHLY; CDR2 reads FYNNEI. This CDR3 is built from 14 residues. CDR3 nucleotides: TGTGCCAGCAGTGAAAGGGCAAGCAATCAGCCCCAGCATTTT. The encoded protein is CASSERASNQPQHF. Full variable domain (outside the CDR3, taken from reference TRBV2 and TRBJ1-5): EPEVTQTPSHQVTQMGQEVILRCVPISNHLYFYWYRQILGQKVEFLVSFYNNEISEKSEIFDDQFSVERPDGSNFTLKIRSTKLEDSAMYFCASSERASNQPQHFGDGTRLSIL.

This rearrangement joins TRBV6-4 to TRBJ2-1, with TRBD2 identical over 11 bases. The V gene end was trimmed by 3 bases and the J gene end by 3 bases; junction bases not matched to a gene: 1. The CDR3 runs to 15 residues. Germline V gene data show CDR1 as MRHNA and CDR2 as SNTAGT. In DNA form, the CDR3 reads TGTGCCAGCAGTGAGCTAGCGGGAGGCTACAATGAGCAGTTCTTC. Protein product: CASSELAGGYNEQFF.

The rearrangement uses TRBV7-2 and TRBJ2-1; TRBD2 aligns across 7 bases. The CDR3 loop spans 15 amino acids. CDR1 and CDR2 from the germline V gene are SGHTA and FQGNSA. V lost 3 bases and J lost 3; bases outside the gene matches: 5. CDR3: CASSFVGTNYNEQFF. In nucleotides, the CDR3 is TGTGCCAGCAGCTTTGTCGGGACTAACTACAATGAGCAGTTCTTC.

The genes are TRBV7-2 and TRBJ2-1; 8 bases align to TRBD1. Germline CDR1 and CDR2: SGHTA and FQGNSA. V dropped 5 bases and J dropped 1; count of bases not matched to a gene: 1. The CDR3 consists of 14 residues. CDR3 sequence reads: CASSHRGSYNEQFF. CDR3 sequence (DNA): TGTGCCAGCAGCCACAGGGGGTCCTACAATGAGCAGTTCTTC.

The chain employs TRBV5-1 and TRBJ1-2, with a weak D call TRBD1 (6 bases). The V end was cut by 0 bases, the J end by 6 bases, with 12 bases between. This CDR3 is 14 amino acids long. CDR1 is SGHRS, CDR2 YFSETQ, per germline. CDR3 sequence: CASSLEGDVDGYTF. The CDR3 region has the DNA TGCGCCAGCAGCTTGGAGGGGGACGTTGATGGCTACACCTTC. Full variable domain (rest looked up from reference TRBV5-1 and TRBJ1-2): KAGVTQTPRYLIKTRGQQVTLSCSPISGHRSVSWYQQTPGQGLQFLFEYFSETQRNKGNFPGRFSGRQFSNSRSEMNVSTLELGDSALYLCASSLEGDVDGYTFGSGTRLTVV.